Each of the 9 T cell receptor beta chains below was sequenced from the same sample in a study of a mutant IDH1 vaccine in newly diagnosed glioma. The time point: week 35, safety follow-up. Alongside topical imiquimod, each dose of vaccine comprised 300 ug of mutant IDH1 20-mer peptide. Sequencing used immunoSEQ multiplex PCR; TCRdb keeps in-frame clones, though not all of them. This table holds 53,000 or so clones, 70% to 85% found once. Their antigens remain unidentified. The sample was PBMCs, taken from a glioma patient whose treatment included an IDH1 peptide vaccine. These TCRs come from a man aged 40-49 years with glioma.

The chain combines TRBV20-1 with TRBJ1-2; 8 bases map to TRBD1. Germline loops: CDR1 DFQATT, CDR2 SNEGSKA (reference sequence). V lost 3 bases to trimming and J lost 8 bases; unmatched junction nucleotides: 2. The CDR3 length is 11 residues. The chain's CDR3 is CSARDRVGYTF. Here the CDR3 DNA reads TGCAGTGCTAGGGACAGGGTAGGCTACACCTTC.

The chain joins TRBV9 to TRBJ1-2; maybe TRBD1 (5 bases). The V end was cut by 3 bases, the J end by 7 bases, with 10 bases between. The CDR3 totals 12 residues. Germline V gives CDR1 SGDLS, CDR2 YYNGEE. The CDR3, as DNA: TGTGCCAGCAGCGGGGGCCGGGGTGGCTACACCTTC. It codes for CASSGGRGGYTF.

This clone was detected once. The chain is built from TRBV14 and TRBJ1-1; possible D gene TRBD1, 5 bases. Germline assignment: CDR1 SGHDN and CDR2 FVKESK. The V end lost 3 bases, the J end lost 5 bases, and 7 bases lay between the germline ends. The CDR3 sequence is 12 residues long. In DNA form, the CDR3 reads TGTGCCAGCAGCCATGAGGGGACTGAAGCTTTCTTT. Protein product: CASSHEGTEAFF.

V usage is TRBV19 and J usage is TRBJ2-7, with D perhaps matching TRBD2 (7 bases). V lost 10 bases and J lost 2, with 18 bases in between. Germline V CDR1 and CDR2: LNHDA, SQIVND (reference sequence). The CDR3 contains 14 residues. The CDR3 is CATIGGPGAYEQYF. The CDR3 region has the DNA TGTGCCACAATCGGGGGGCCGGGCGCCTACGAGCAGTACTTC.

This clone was seen once. The rearrangement links TRBV7-9 to TRBJ1-2, with D possibly being TRBD1 (6 bases). The CDR3 totals 14 residues. V was shortened by 5 bases and J by 3 bases, with 13 bases between the two germline ends. CDR1 SEHNR and CDR2 FQNEAQ come from the germline V gene (reference sequence). In nucleotides, the CDR3 is TGTGCCAGCAGCCTCGCGGGGGGCGACTATGGCTACACCTTC. Amino acid sequence: CASSLAGGDYGYTF.

This clone was detected once. This chain links TRBV12-5 with TRBJ1-6; D possibly corresponds to TRBD1 (5 bases). V dropped 4 bases and J dropped 8 bases, with 18 bases sitting between them. Per the germline V gene, CDR1 is LGHNT and CDR2 is FRNRAP. This CDR3 comprises 16 residues. In DNA form, the CDR3 reads TGTGCTAGTGGTTCCAATGGGGGGGGATCGCATTCACCCCTCCACTTT. It translates to CASGSNGGGSHSPLHF.

This sequence joins TRBV6-1 and TRBJ2-2, with 9 bases lining up with TRBD2. V was clipped by 1 base and J by 6 bases; unmatched bases: 3. CDR1 is MNHNS and CDR2 is SASEGT in the germline V gene. The length of the CDR3 is 15 residues. CDR3: CASSEGVAGAGELFF. The CDR3 coding sequence is TGTGCCAGCAGTGAAGGAGTAGCGGGGGCCGGGGAGCTGTTTTTT.

This chain connects TRBV7-8 to TRBJ2-7, with D tentatively TRBD1 (5 bases). V was pared by 5 bases and J by 12 bases, with 17 bases between. The CDR3 has 12 residues. The germline CDR1 and CDR2 sequences are SGHVS and FQNEAQ. DNA for the CDR3: TGTGCCAGCAGCCCCGGACAATGGGGTCGGTACTTC. Amino acid sequence: CASSPGQWGRYF.

This rearrangement joins TRBV5-1 to TRBJ1-2; TRBD1 matches 7 bases. The CDR3 is made up of 14 amino acids. Per germline, CDR1 SGHRS and CDR2 YFSETQ. The ends lost 0 bases at V and 4 bases at J; junction bases unmatched: 3. CDR3 sequence: CASSLGDSSYGYTF. The CDR3 nucleotides read TGCGCCAGCAGCTTGGGGGACAGCAGCTATGGCTACACCTTC.